The 29 T cell receptor beta chains below come from one sample, sequenced in a study of CD8+ T cells in alopecia areata. As the sequencing template, cDNA was produced by extracting RNA and reverse transcribing it. Some clones are missing from TCRdb's copy, which holds only in-frame ones; the method was immunoSEQ multiplex PCR. This table holds 150,000 or so clones, around 57% found once. Material for sequencing was CD4+ T cells sorted from blood. These receptor sequences come from a human donor in good health.

This clone was recorded a few times. CDR3 sequence: CASSYNYNTGELFF. CDR3 nucleotides: TGTGCCAGCAGTTACAACTACAACACCGGGGAGCTGTTTTTT. The rearrangement joins TRBV6-5 to TRBJ2-2, with unresolved D. The CDR3 contains 14 residues. Trimming cost V 2 bases and J 2 bases, with 6 bases left between them. Germline values: CDR1 MNHEY, CDR2 SVGAGI.

The J gene is TRBJ2-7, the V gene TRBV25-1; D unresolved. The CDR3 has 12 amino acids. The V gene's germline CDR1 is MGHDK and CDR2 SYGVNS. Deletions cut 3 bases from V and 5 bases from J, with 8 bases between. The CDR3 region has the DNA TGTGCCAGCAGTGATCTAGTCCACGAGCAGTACTTC. This encodes CASSDLVHEQYF.

Only a few counts were recorded for this clone. The V and J genes are TRBV2 and TRBJ2-7; a weak D match, TRBD1 (6 bases). Deletions cut 2 bases from V and 2 bases from J, with 7 bases between. The CDR3 contains 13 residues. Germline CDR1 SNHLY, CDR2 FYNNEI. The CDR3 loop reads CASSETGTYEQYF. The CDR3 bases are TGTGCCAGCAGTGAAACAGGGACCTACGAGCAGTACTTC.

The V call is TRBV7-2, the J call TRBJ2-5; the match to TRBD2 covers 8 bases. There are 14 residues in the CDR3. Germline V gives CDR1 SGHTA, CDR2 FQGNSA. V lost 4 bases, J lost 1 base, and 2 bases stayed unmatched. The CDR3 DNA reads TGTGCCAGCAGCTGGGCGGGGGGCCAAGAGACCCAGTACTTC. Amino acid sequence: CASSWAGGQETQYF.

The V and J genes are TRBV19 and TRBJ2-1; 12 positions agree with TRBD2. V trimming: 7 bases; J trimming: 4 bases; junction bases outside the gene matches: 11. The germline gives CDR1 LNHDA, CDR2 SQIVND (reference sequence). This CDR3 has 17 amino acids. The CDR3 nucleotides read TGTGCCAGTAAGGGTCTAGCGGGAGGGCCGGGATACAATGAGCAGTTCTTC. Protein sequence: CASKGLAGGPGYNEQFF.

The chain employs TRBV7-8 and TRBJ2-1; 11 nucleotides line up with TRBD1. J gave up 7 bases and V 0 bases, and 5 bases lay outside the gene matches. Germline V gene sequence: CDR1 SGHVS, CDR2 FQNEAQ. The CDR3 runs 16 residues. The CDR3 protein is CASSLAWTGGRNEQFF. The CDR3, as DNA: TGTGCCAGCAGCTTAGCGTGGACAGGGGGCCGGAATGAGCAGTTCTTC.

This clone has a handful of counts. The chain joins TRBV7-9 to TRBJ2-7; the D gene is possibly TRBD1 (5 bases). The CDR3 covers 13 residues. Germline assignment: CDR1 SEHNR and CDR2 FQNEAQ (reference sequence). Trimming took off 4 bases at V and 4 bases at J, with 11 bases between the two ends. As DNA, the CDR3 is TGTGCCAGCAGCTCCCCGACAGATTACGAGCAGTACTTC. Amino acids: CASSSPTDYEQYF.

This clone was seen only a few times. This chain links TRBV6-6 with TRBJ2-7, with 8 bases aligning to TRBD1. This CDR3 is 14 amino acids long. Trimming took 6 bases from V and 5 from J; bases not matched to a gene: 9. In germline, CDR1 is MNHNY, CDR2 SVGAGI (reference sequence). The CDR3 DNA sequence: TGTGCCAGCAGACTTGGACAGGGTAAGGACGAGCAGTACTTC. Protein: CASRLGQGKDEQYF.

This rearrangement joins TRBV29-1 to TRBJ2-7; D is possibly TRBD2 (5 bases). Trimming shortened V by 6 bases and J by 0 bases, and 18 bases separated the two germline ends. Germline V gene data show CDR1 as SQVTM and CDR2 as ANQGSEA. The CDR3 consists of 15 residues. CDR3 DNA sequence: TGCAGCGTCGCGCCACAGAGAGGGAGCTCCTACGAGCAGTACTTC. Its translation: CSVAPQRGSSYEQYF.

This clone has only one observation. The genes are TRBV7-9 and TRBJ2-1; D unresolved. V lost 1 base and J lost 6, with 10 bases in between. The length of the CDR3 is 14 residues. The V gene's germline CDR1 is SEHNR and CDR2 FQNEAQ (reference sequence). CDR3 region: CASSLDGTTNEQFF. CDR3 in DNA: TGTGCCAGCAGCTTAGATGGCACTACCAATGAGCAGTTCTTC.

The chain recombines TRBV7-2 with TRBJ2-6, with 9 bases aligning to TRBD1. The ends lost 5 bases at V and 4 bases at J; junction bases unmatched: 6. Looked up from germline, CDR1 is SGHTA and CDR2 is FQGNSA. The CDR3 is 16 amino acids. The CDR3 DNA follows: TGTGCCAGCAGCGGCCGGGACAGGGTAGGGGCCAACGTCCTGACTTTC. It yields the protein CASSGRDRVGANVLTF.

The chain has TRBV5-6 and TRBJ2-4; no definite D call. CDR1 and CDR2 from the germline V gene are SGHDT and YYEEEE. The CDR3 loop spans 15 amino acids. V lost 0 bases to trimming and J lost 4 bases, with 11 bases between them. As DNA, the CDR3 is TGTGCCAGCAGCTTGGCTCGAAACCCTAAAAACATTCAGTACTTC. Translating it yields CASSLARNPKNIQYF.

The V call is TRBV30, the J call TRBJ1-4; no firm D call. The CDR3 extends over 15 amino acids. Germline V gene lookup returns CDR1 GTSNPN and CDR2 SVGIG (reference sequence). Trimming removed 0 bases at V and 0 bases at J, with 8 bases between. This CDR3 is CAWSVMATTNEKLFF. CDR3 sequence (DNA): TGTGCCTGGAGTGTGATGGCTACAACTAATGAAAAACTGTTTTTT.

The chain is built from TRBV6-6 and TRBJ1-2; D possibly corresponds to TRBD1 (5 bases). In germline, CDR1 is MNHNY, CDR2 SVGAGI (reference sequence). Trimming shortened V by 2 bases and J by 2 bases, and 15 bases separated the two germline ends. The CDR3 has 16 amino acids. DNA of the CDR3: TGTGCCAGCAGTTACGATTGGGGACGGAGGAACTATGGCTACACCTTC. Amino acid sequence: CASSYDWGRRNYGYTF.

V gene TRBV19 combines with J gene TRBJ2-7; TRBD2 agrees at 9 bases. This CDR3 has 13 amino acids. The J segment lost 6 bases and the V segment lost 5 bases, leaving 5 bases of the junction unmatched. Germline V gene lookup returns CDR1 LNHDA and CDR2 SQIVND (reference sequence). The CDR3 region is CASSPKTSGEQYF. As DNA, the CDR3 is TGTGCCAGTAGTCCGAAGACTAGCGGCGAGCAGTACTTC.

This chain connects TRBV4-1 to TRBJ2-7; 11 nucleotides match TRBD1. V lost 3 bases, J lost 4 bases, and 5 bases stayed unmatched. There are 15 residues in the CDR3. Germline CDR1 is MGHRA and CDR2 is YSYEKL. Here the CDR3 reads CASSHRDRGTYEQYF. The CDR3 DNA is TGCGCCAGCAGCCACCGGGACAGGGGGACTTACGAGCAGTACTTC.

This clone has a single count. The CDR3 DNA follows: TGTGCCAGCAGCTTCCCCACGGTCTTTCTGGGACGGGAGCAGTACTTC. Translating gives CASSFPTVFLGREQYF. This rearrangement joins TRBV5-8 to TRBJ2-7; D could derive from TRBD1 or TRBD2 (5 bases each). V lost 2 bases to trimming and J lost 7 bases, with 22 bases between them. This CDR3 region has 16 residues. Looked up from germline, CDR1 is SGHTS and CDR2 is YDEGEE.

The chain has TRBV29-1 and TRBJ1-1; the match to TRBD1 covers 7 bases. After removal of 4 bases from V and 7 bases from J, the junction contained 3 bases not matched to a gene. This CDR3 has 11 residues. The germline gives CDR1 SQVTM, CDR2 ANQGSEA. The CDR3 DNA is TGCAGCGTTGGGGGACAGCATGAAGCTTTCTTT. This sequence encodes CSVGGQHEAFF.

The gene calls are TRBV28 and TRBJ2-7, with a tentative D call TRBD2 (5 bases). The V end was cut by 7 bases, the J end by 2 bases, with 12 bases between. The CDR3 runs to 13 residues. Germline CDR1 reads MDHEN; CDR2 reads SYDVKM. CDR3 sequence: CASTEWGAYEQYF. The CDR3 DNA follows: TGTGCCAGCACCGAGTGGGGAGCCTACGAGCAGTACTTC.

The rearrangement links TRBV28 to TRBJ2-5; unclear D gene. Germline V CDR1 and CDR2: MDHEN, SYDVKM. The CDR3 totals 12 residues. V shed 4 bases and J shed 13 bases, with 16 bases lying between them. CDR3 region: CASSSSRLTGYF. DNA of the CDR3: TGTGCCAGCAGTTCCTCAAGACTTACGGGGTACTTC.

The rearrangement uses TRBV5-1 and TRBJ2-6; no clear D gene. The CDR3 has 15 amino acids. The ends were cut back, 4 bases at V and 0 bases at J, with 8 bases in the middle. Germline V gene data show CDR1 as SGHRS and CDR2 as YFSETQ. The CDR3 nucleotides are TGCGCCAGCAGCCTTTTGGCCTCTGGGGCCAACGTCCTGACTTTC. This sequence encodes CASSLLASGANVLTF.

This clone was seen a handful of times. The chain recombines TRBV5-6 with TRBJ2-2, with TRBD2 matching 13 bases. CDR3 length: 17 residues. Germline CDR1 SGHDT, CDR2 YYEEEE. With 3 bases clipped from V and 4 bases from J, the junction kept 6 bases outside the gene matches. The CDR3 DNA sequence: TGTGCCAGCAGCTGGGGACTAGCGGGAACCGGCACCGGGGAGCTGTTTTTT. Encoded protein: CASSWGLAGTGTGELFF.

This chain links TRBV29-1 with TRBJ2-5, with no clear D. CDR1 is SQVTM, CDR2 ANQGSEA, per germline. The CDR3 length is 13 residues. Deletions cut 7 bases from V and 0 bases from J, with 12 bases between. The CDR3, as DNA: TGCAGCGGGAAGGGCGGCAACCAAGAGACCCAGTACTTC. Its protein product is CSGKGGNQETQYF.

This rearrangement joins TRBV14 to TRBJ2-5; D tentatively fits TRBD1 or TRBD2 (5 bases each). The germline CDR1 and CDR2 sequences are SGHDN and FVKESK. The CDR3 is made up of 13 amino acids. Between the trimmed V and J ends, which lost 3 bases and 5 bases, there was a span of 10 bases. As DNA, the CDR3 is TGTGCCAGCAGCCAGGGACCACACGAGACCCAGTACTTC. Protein sequence: CASSQGPHETQYF.

The chain is built from TRBV4-1 and TRBJ2-4; 9 bases are a match to TRBD1. The germline CDR1 and CDR2 sequences are MGHRA and YSYEKL. V shed 0 bases and J 0 bases; nucleotides not matched to a gene: 12. CDR3 length: 20 residues. CDR3 sequence reads: CASSQEVSGQGTLAKNIQYF. CDR3 sequence (DNA): TGCGCCAGCAGCCAAGAGGTATCCGGACAGGGGACGCTAGCCAAAAACATTCAGTACTTC.

This clone was seen a few times. This chain uses TRBV7-9 with TRBJ2-5; the D gene is possibly TRBD1 (6 bases). V was cut by 5 bases and J by 6 bases, with 16 bases left in between. The CDR3 runs 14 residues. Looked up from germline, CDR1 is SEHNR and CDR2 is FQNEAQ (reference sequence). CDR3 nucleotides: TGTGCCAGCAGCCCCGATCAGGGGTTGCAGACCCAGTACTTC. Translation: CASSPDQGLQTQYF.

The chain combines TRBV2 with TRBJ2-2; D gene unclear. Germline CDR1 and CDR2: SNHLY and FYNNEI. This CDR3 is 12 amino acids long. V lost 5 bases to trimming and J lost 5 bases, with 6 bases between them. CDR3 loop: CASSPLTGELFF. The CDR3 DNA follows: TGTGCCAGCAGTCCCCTGACCGGGGAGCTGTTTTTT.

The chain combines TRBV7-3 with TRBJ2-1; D may correspond to TRBD1 or TRBD2 (6 bases each). CDR1 is SGHTA, CDR2 FQGTGA, per germline. Trimming removed 5 bases at V and 7 bases at J, with 12 bases between. The CDR3 has 13 amino acids. This chain's CDR3 is CASSPGAFNEQFF. DNA for the CDR3: TGTGCCAGCAGCCCGGGGGCGTTTAATGAGCAGTTCTTC.

This clone was counted once. This chain connects TRBV15 to TRBJ2-5; 9 bases line up with TRBD1. This CDR3 contains 17 residues. Per the germline V gene, CDR1 is LNHNV and CDR2 is YYDKDF (reference sequence). The ends lost 0 bases at V and 5 bases at J; junction bases unmatched: 10. CDR3 sequence (DNA): TGTGCCACCAGCAGAGATCCTCACAGGGGGCGCCCGGAGACCCAGTACTTC. This encodes CATSRDPHRGRPETQYF.